The clone carrying this TCR beta chain was counted a few times. Its antigen is not identified. The assay was immunoSEQ multiplex PCR, and TCRdb's table has in-frame clones only and misses some. The sample has 15,000 or so clones, more than 65% seen once. This entry comes from a study of OX40 agonist ivuxolimab in advanced cancers. Study summary: Past anti-PD-1, anti-PD-L1 or anti-CTLA-4 therapy was accepted, and roughly 40% had received some. Broader study findings: Low normalized clonal expansion also occurred in some nonresponding patients.

Germline values: CDR1 MGHDK, CDR2 SYGVNS. The CDR3 is 12 amino acids. V was clipped by 5 bases and J by 4 bases; unmatched bases: 0. The TCR was taken from an adult with an advanced solid tumor such as melanoma, head and neck, liver or kidney cancer. The chain links TRBV25-1 to TRBJ1-2; TRBD1 matches 8 bases. The sequenced sample was CD4+ or CD8+ T cells sorted from blood, obtained in a trial of the OX40 agonist ivuxolimab. CDR3 nucleotides: TGTGCCAGCAGTACAGGGGGCTATGGCTACACCTTC. Translating gives CASSTGGYGYTF.